The 13 T cell receptor beta chains reported below all come from one sample, sequenced in a study of control samples from healthy donors and cancer patients. The protocol was immunoSEQ multiplex PCR, while the TCRdb copy is restricted to in-frame clones and leaves out a portion. Of around 150,000 clones listed, 70% to 90% are singletons. What was sequenced was blood. These receptors came from a man aged 30-40 years in good health.

The chain couples TRBV5-1 to TRBJ1-1; D is ambiguous. CDR3 size: 15 residues. The germline V gene has CDR1 SGHRS and CDR2 YFSETQ. The V gene lost 3 bases and the J gene lost 0 bases, with 12 bases spanning the gap. DNA of the CDR3: TGCGCCAGCAGCTCGGATCCACCTATGAACACTGAAGCTTTCTTT. This encodes CASSSDPPMNTEAFF.

The genes are TRBV7-2 and TRBJ2-5; 8 bases match TRBD1. Germline-derived CDR1 and CDR2 are SGHTA and FQGNSA. The CDR3 is 16 amino acids. J was trimmed by 5 bases and V by 4 bases; bases with no gene match: 12. The CDR3 protein is CASSSNGQGAGETQYF. CDR3 bases: TGTGCCAGCAGCTCGAACGGACAGGGCGCGGGGGAGACCCAGTACTTC.

The rearrangement joins TRBV28 to TRBJ2-7; 7 nucleotides match TRBD2. There are 15 residues in the CDR3. V lost 3 bases and J lost 3; bases outside the gene matches: 8. Germline CDR1 reads MDHEN; CDR2 reads SYDVKM. The CDR3 sequence is CASSLGGRGSYEQYF. As DNA, the CDR3 is TGTGCCAGCAGTTTGGGAGGGAGGGGTAGCTACGAGCAGTACTTC.

The CDR3 DNA follows: TGTGCCAGCAGTGAAGCGCGACAGGGTCTTTATAGCAATCAGCCCCAGCATTTT. Its translation: CASSEARQGLYSNQPQHF. The rearrangement links TRBV6-1 to TRBJ1-5, with 7 bases fitting TRBD1. Germline V lookup: CDR1 MNHNS, CDR2 SASEGT. Trimming removed 0 bases from V and 0 bases from J; junction bases left unmatched: 8. This CDR3 spans 18 amino acids.

The chain couples TRBV7-2 to TRBJ2-5; the D gene is possibly TRBD2 (6 bases). With 1 base removed from V and 4 bases from J, the gap between germline ends came to 16 bases. The CDR3 covers 16 residues. Germline V CDR1 and CDR2: SGHTA, FQGNSA. DNA of the CDR3: TGTGCCAGCAGCTTAGGTCTCGGGGGAGGAGGAGAGACCCAGTACTTC. Translating it yields CASSLGLGGGGETQYF.

The genes are TRBV7-2 and TRBJ2-1; 14 nucleotides match TRBD2. With V trimmed by 5 bases and J by 8 bases, 14 bases remained unmatched. Germline-derived CDR1 and CDR2 are SGHTA and FQGNSA. This CDR3 has 18 residues. The DNA for the CDR3 is TGTGCCAGCAGCGGCGGGACTAGCGGGAGAGGGACGTCTGATGAGCAGTTCTTC. Translating gives CASSGGTSGRGTSDEQFF.

This chain uses TRBV7-9 with TRBJ1-2; 11 bases agree with TRBD1. Germline CDR1 reads SEHNR; CDR2 reads FQNEAQ (reference sequence). The CDR3 contains 14 residues. V shed 5 bases and J 8 bases; nucleotides not matched to a gene: 7. The CDR3 reads CASSPGQGEGGYTF. The DNA of the CDR3 is TGTGCCAGCAGCCCGGGACAGGGGGAGGGAGGCTACACCTTC. Based on the CDR3 plus reference TRBV7-9 and TRBJ1-2, the full variable domain is DTGVSQNPRHKITKRGQNVTFRCDPISEHNRLYWYRQTLGQGPEFLTYFQNEAQLEKSRLLSDRFSAERPKGSFSTLEIQRTEQGDSAMYLCASSPGQGEGGYTFGSGTRLTVV.

The gene calls are TRBV28 and TRBJ2-7, with D tentatively TRBD1 (6 bases). CDR1 and CDR2 (germline): MDHEN, SYDVKM. The CDR3 is 15 residues long. V shed 7 bases and J shed 3 bases, with 19 bases lying between them. CDR3: CASTPGDIANYEQYF. In DNA form, the CDR3 reads TGTGCCAGCACCCCCGGGGACATAGCTAACTACGAGCAGTACTTC. The full variable domain, in which reference TRBV28 and TRBJ2-7 provide the parts outside the CDR3, is DVKVTQSSRYLVKRTGEKVFLECVQDMDHENMFWYRQDPGLGLRLIYFSYDVKMKEKGDIPEGYSVSREKKERFSLILESASTNQTSMYLCASTPGDIANYEQYFGPGTRLTVT.

Turning to this clone: The same CDR3 is also encoded by other DNA sequences in this sample. This rearrangement joins TRBV3-1 (or the pseudogene TRBV3-2) to TRBJ1-1; tentatively, D is TRBD1 (6 bases). Germline V lookup: CDR1 LGHDT, CDR2 YNNKEL (reference sequence). The CDR3 has 13 amino acids. V was pared by 1 base and J by 4 bases, with 7 bases between. The chain's CDR3 is CASSQGGGTEAFF. The DNA of the CDR3 is TGTGCCAGCAGCCAAGGAGGGGGCACTGAAGCTTTCTTT.

A word on this clone: The identical CDR3 is also encoded by other nucleotide sequences in the sample. V usage is TRBV9 and J usage is TRBJ2-3; no clear D gene. With 3 bases removed from V and 3 bases from J, the gap between germline ends came to 5 bases. The CDR3 is made up of 12 amino acids. The V gene's germline CDR1 is SGDLS and CDR2 YYNGEE. CDR3 in DNA: TGTGCCAGCAGCGGGTTAACAGATACGCAGTATTTT. Its protein product is CASSGLTDTQYF.

CDR3 sequence reads: CASSPFRDARETQYF. DNA of the CDR3: TGTGCCAGCTCACCTTTCCGGGACGCCCGAGAGACCCAGTACTTC. This chain uses TRBV18 with TRBJ2-5, with D perhaps given as TRBD1 or TRBD2 (5 bases each). There are 15 residues in the CDR3. CDR1 is KGHSH and CDR2 is LQKENI in the germline V gene. V was pared by 3 bases and J by 4 bases, with 15 bases between. The full variable domain, completed using reference TRBV18 and TRBJ2-5, is NAGVMQNPRHLVRRRGQEARLRCSPMKGHSHVYWYRQLPEEGLKFMVYLQKENIIDESGMPKERFSAEFPKEGPSILRIQQVVRGDSAAYFCASSPFRDARETQYFGPGTRLLVL.

The chain recombines TRBV6-5 with TRBJ2-4; the D gene is possibly TRBD2 (5 bases). CDR1 and CDR2 (germline): MNHEY, SVGAGI. The CDR3 sequence is 13 residues long. Trimming stripped 9 bases from V and 7 bases from J, with 16 bases between. Here the CDR3 reads CASQELSGNIQYF. In nucleotides, the CDR3 is TGTGCCAGTCAGGAACTCTCGGGGAACATTCAGTACTTC.

The chain combines TRBV7-6 with TRBJ1-1; D uncertain. Germline values: CDR1 SGHVS, CDR2 FNYEAQ. V lost 1 base and J 8 bases, leaving 5 bases between the germline ends. CDR3 length: 11 amino acids. The CDR3 sequence is CASSLGREAFF. DNA of the CDR3: TGTGCCAGCAGCTTAGGGCGGGAAGCTTTCTTT.